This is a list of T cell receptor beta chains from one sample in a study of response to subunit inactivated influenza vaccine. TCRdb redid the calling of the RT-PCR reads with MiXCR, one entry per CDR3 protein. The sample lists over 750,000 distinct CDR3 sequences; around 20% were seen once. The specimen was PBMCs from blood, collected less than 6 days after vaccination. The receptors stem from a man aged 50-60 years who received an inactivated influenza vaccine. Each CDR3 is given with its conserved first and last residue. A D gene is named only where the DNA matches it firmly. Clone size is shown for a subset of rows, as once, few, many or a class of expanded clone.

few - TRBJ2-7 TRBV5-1 CASSLASDYEQYF TGCGCCAGCAGCTTAGCTAGCGACTACGAGCAGTACTTC
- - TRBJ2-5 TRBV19 CASSMLQTQETQYF TGTGCCAGTAGTATGCTACAGACGCAAGAGACCCAGTACTTC
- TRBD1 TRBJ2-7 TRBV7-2 CASSLFGQGPYEQYF TGTGCCAGCAGCTTATTTGGACAGGGGCCCTACGAGCAGTACTTC
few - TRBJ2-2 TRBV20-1 CSARANLAGELFF TGCAGTGCTAGAGCCAATCTTGCCGGGGAGCTGTTTTTT
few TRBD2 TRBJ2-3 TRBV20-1 CSASSFLAGGGDTQYF TGCAGTGCTAGCAGTTTTCTAGCGGGGGGAGGGGATACGCAGTATTTT
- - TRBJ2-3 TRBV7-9 CASSFLAEYTDTQYF TGTGCCAGCAGCTTCCTGGCGGAGTACACAGATACGCAGTATTTT
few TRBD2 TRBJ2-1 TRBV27 CASSLERRGNNEQFF TGTGCCAGCAGTTTAGAGCGGCGGGGGAACAATGAGCAGTTCTTC
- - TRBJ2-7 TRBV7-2 CASSLVFPYEQYF TGTGCCAGCAGCTTAGTTTTCCCCTACGAGCAGTACTTC
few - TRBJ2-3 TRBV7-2 CASRYGTSTDTQYF TGTGCCAGCAGATACGGAACTAGCACAGATACGCAGTATTTT
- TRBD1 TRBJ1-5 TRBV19 CASSTRRDRVNQPQHF TGTGCCAGTAGTACCCGAAGGGACAGGGTCAATCAGCCCCAGCATTTT
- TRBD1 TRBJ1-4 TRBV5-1 CASSGGQERQKLFF TGCGCCAGCTCCGGGGGACAGGAAAGACAAAAACTGTTTTTT
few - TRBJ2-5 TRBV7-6 CASSYTLDVLGETQYF TGTGCCAGCAGCTATACCTTGGACGTTTTAGGGGAGACCCAGTACTTC
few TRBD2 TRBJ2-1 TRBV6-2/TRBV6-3 CASKKYSGRSSYNEQFF TGTGCCAGCAAAAAATATAGCGGGAGGAGCTCCTACAATGAGCAGTTCTTC
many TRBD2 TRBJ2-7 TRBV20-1 CSASGGRAYYEQYF TGCAGTGCTAGTGGCGGGAGGGCCTACTACGAGCAGTACTTC
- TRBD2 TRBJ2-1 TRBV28 CASNGLAGLNEQFF TGTGCCAGTAATGGACTAGCGGGATTAAATGAGCAGTTCTTC
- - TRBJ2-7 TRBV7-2 CASSHQGFYEQYF TGTGCCAGCAGCCACCAAGGGTTCTACGAGCAGTACTTC
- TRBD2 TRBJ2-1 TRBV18 CASSPFSGAGGQYNEQFF TGTGCCAGCTCACCATTTTCCGGGGCGGGAGGACAATACAATGAGCAGTTCTTC
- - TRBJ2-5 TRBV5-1 CASSLAGQVGQETQYF TGCGCCAGCAGCTTGGCTGGACAAGTGGGTCAGGAGACCCAGTACTTC
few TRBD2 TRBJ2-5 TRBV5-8 CASSSVMASGAETQYF TGTGCCAGCAGCTCAGTTATGGCTAGCGGGGCAGAGACCCAGTACTTC
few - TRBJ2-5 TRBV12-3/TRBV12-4 CASSTGGVETQYF TGTGCCAGCAGTACGGGCGGAGTAGAGACCCAGTACTTC
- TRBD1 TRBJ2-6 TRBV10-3 CAISEVKGAPTTFGANVLTF TGTGCCATCAGTGAGGTAAAGGGGGCCCCCACTACGTTTGGGGCCAACGTCCTGACTTTC
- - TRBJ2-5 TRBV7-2 CASSYGAVETQYF TGTGCCAGCAGCTATGGGGCCGTCGAGACCCAGTACTTC
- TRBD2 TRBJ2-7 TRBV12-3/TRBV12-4 CASRGLAGGGSYEQYF TGTGCCAGCAGGGGACTAGCGGGAGGGGGCTCCTACGAGCAGTACTTC
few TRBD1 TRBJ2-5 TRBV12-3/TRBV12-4 CASSLNRGQGVGETQYF TGTGCCAGCAGTTTAAATCGGGGACAGGGGGTGGGGGAGACCCAGTACTTC
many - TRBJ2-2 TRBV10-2 CASSESKLYLPTGELFF TGCGCCAGCAGTGAGTCGAAATTATATCTGCCAACCGGGGAGCTGTTTTTT
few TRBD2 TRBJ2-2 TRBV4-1 CASSQASGRGGHGGELFF TGCGCCAGCAGCCAAGCCTCCGGGCGGGGGGGCCACGGCGGGGAGCTGTTTTTT
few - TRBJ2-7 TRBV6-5 CASSYEHRGGDEQYF TGTGCCAGCAGTTACGAGCACAGGGGAGGAGACGAGCAGTACTTC
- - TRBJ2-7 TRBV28 CASLNAGTYEQYF TGTGCCAGCCTAAACGCGGGGACCTACGAGCAGTACTTC
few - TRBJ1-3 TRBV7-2 CASSADIWAPGNTIYF TGTGCCAGCAGCGCTGACATATGGGCTCCTGGAAACACCATATATTTT
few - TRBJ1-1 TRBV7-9 CASSPTGGTNTEAFF TGTGCCAGCAGCCCCACAGGAGGGACGAACACTGAAGCTTTCTTT